Ten or more counts support the clone carrying this T cell receptor (beta chain). This record belongs to a study of CD8+CD57+ T cells in acquired aplastic anemia. Genomic DNA constituted the template upon which TCR beta VDJ and CDR3 profiling was performed. Each CDR3 protein is one row after TCRdb ran MiXCR on the reads. This table has about 180,000 distinct CDR3 sequences, about 47% appearing once. The CDR3 covers 19 residues. Unmatched junction bases numbered 12, after V lost 0 bases and J lost 2 bases. CDR1 DFQATT and CDR2 SNEGSKA come from the germline V gene (reference sequence). The chain is built from TRBV20-1 and TRBJ2-7, with 14 bases identical to TRBD2. The sequence was obtained from a human donor in good health. Material: sorted CD4+, CD8+, or CD8+CD57+ T cells (not recorded which) from PBMCs. CDR3 in DNA: TGCAGTGCTAGAGATCCCACACCGGGACTAGCGGGAGTCCCCTACGAGCAGTACTTC. It encodes CSARDPTPGLAGVPYEQYF.